Below are 32 T cell receptor beta chains sequenced from a single sample in a study of control samples from healthy donors and cancer patients. Produced via immunoSEQ multiplex PCR; TCRdb's table is partial and in-frame only. Found here are approximately 100,000 clones, more than 75% of them singletons; the top ten hold more than 2%. The sample taken for sequencing was blood. Source of these receptors: a woman aged 40 to 50 in good health.

The chain employs TRBV10-3 and TRBJ1-2; TRBD1 matches 12 bases. Looked up from germline, CDR1 is ENHRY and CDR2 is SYGVKD. V shed 6 bases and J 3 bases; nucleotides not matched to a gene: 2. The CDR3 spans 14 residues. As DNA, the CDR3 is TGTGCCATCAGGGGACAGGGGGCAGACTATGGCTACACCTTC. Amino acid sequence: CAIRGQGADYGYTF.

This chain links TRBV10-3 with TRBJ2-7; D possibly corresponds to TRBD2 (6 bases). Looked up from germline, CDR1 is ENHRY and CDR2 is SYGVKD. Trimming took off 4 bases at V and 0 bases at J, with 13 bases between the two ends. There are 15 residues in the CDR3. CDR3 protein: CAISGGTESSYEQYF. CDR3 in DNA: TGTGCCATCAGTGGTGGGACTGAATCCTCCTACGAGCAGTACTTC.

V usage is TRBV9 and J usage is TRBJ2-1, with TRBD1 as a possible D gene (6 bases). The length of the CDR3 is 15 residues. Germline loops: CDR1 SGDLS, CDR2 YYNGEE. V shed 2 bases and J shed 7 bases, with 16 bases lying between them. The CDR3 coding sequence is TGTGCCAGCAGCGTCGGAAGGGGGACGGGGAATGAGCAGTTCTTC. Translated, it gives CASSVGRGTGNEQFF.

The V and J genes are TRBV5-6 and TRBJ2-7; 7 nucleotides align to TRBD1. The CDR3 totals 15 residues. The germline V gene encodes CDR1 SGHDT and CDR2 YYEEEE. V was pared by 4 bases and J by 3 bases, with 10 bases of the junction left unmatched. The CDR3 spells CASSPVTGSIYEQYF. The CDR3 DNA follows: TGTGCCAGCAGCCCGGTGACAGGGAGTATCTACGAGCAGTACTTC.

In DNA form, the CDR3 reads TGTGCCAGAAGCTTGGAGGGGCTAGTGAATGAGCAGTTCTTC. Its translation is CARSLEGLVNEQFF. The chain carries TRBV5-3 and TRBJ2-1; possibly TRBD1 for D (5 bases). TRBV5-3 belongs to the ORF category, with a function that is uncertain. There are 14 residues in the CDR3. Trimming took 0 bases from V and 7 from J, leaving 11 bases between them.

The CDR3 reads CSVEASRGGSYNEQFF. In nucleotides, the CDR3 is TGCAGCGTTGAGGCGTCTCGCGGGGGCTCCTACAATGAGCAGTTCTTC. The rearrangement joins TRBV29-1 to TRBJ2-1; TRBD2 agrees at 7 bases. The CDR3 runs 16 residues. From germline, CDR1 is SQVTM and CDR2 ANQGSEA. J lost 0 bases, V lost 3 bases, and 8 bases had no gene match.

The rearrangement uses TRBV6-5 and TRBJ2-6; D unresolved. The V end was cut by 2 bases, the J end by 5 bases, with 10 bases between. The CDR3 extends over 15 amino acids. Germline CDR1 MNHEY, CDR2 SVGAGI. CDR3 nucleotides: TGTGCCAGCAGTTACGGGCACGCCAGGGCCAACGTCCTGACTTTC. Its translation: CASSYGHARANVLTF.

In this sample, this clone turned up once. This chain uses TRBV4-1 with TRBJ1-1, with D possibly being TRBD1 (5 bases). The CDR3 spans 18 residues. Per germline, CDR1 MGHRA and CDR2 YSYEKL. V gave up 0 bases and J gave up 0 bases, with 17 bases separating them. The CDR3 here is CASSQEGGRDRLNTEAFF. The CDR3 DNA reads as TGCGCCAGCAGCCAAGAGGGGGGTAGGGACCGTTTGAACACTGAAGCTTTCTTT.

The rearrangement uses TRBV12-3 or TRBV12-4 and TRBJ2-5; D gene unclear. The CDR3 covers 13 residues. The V end lost 6 bases, the J end lost 0 bases, and 8 bases lay between the germline ends. This CDR3 reads CASSHRDQETQYF. As DNA, the CDR3 is TGTGCCAGCAGCCACAGAGACCAAGAGACCCAGTACTTC.

The chain uses TRBV6-2 or TRBV6-3 and TRBJ1-1, with D tentatively TRBD1 (6 bases). The ends were cut back, 2 bases at V and 2 bases at J, with 15 bases in the middle. This CDR3 region has 16 residues. From germline, CDR1 is MNHEY and CDR2 SVGEGT. CDR3 coding DNA: TGTGCCAGCAGTTACGTACTTGGACAGACCAACACTGAAGCTTTCTTT. Its translation is CASSYVLGQTNTEAFF.

The rearrangement uses TRBV19 and TRBJ2-1, with 7 nucleotides matching TRBD2. V was clipped by 9 bases and J by 1 base; unmatched bases: 9. The CDR3 runs to 15 residues. Germline CDR1 is LNHDA and CDR2 is SQIVND (reference sequence). CDR3 sequence reads: CASKNPGGSYNEQFF. The CDR3 DNA sequence: TGTGCCAGCAAAAATCCGGGGGGATCCTACAATGAGCAGTTCTTC.

The rearrangement joins TRBV4-1 to TRBJ1-5, with unresolved D. The V gene lost 1 base and the J gene lost 4 bases, with 14 bases spanning the gap. This CDR3 has 16 residues. Germline V gives CDR1 MGHRA, CDR2 YSYEKL. CDR3 loop: CASSQGILSGNQPQHF. CDR3 sequence (DNA): TGCGCCAGCAGCCAAGGCATTCTTTCGGGGAATCAGCCCCAGCATTTT.

The chain uses TRBV11-3 and TRBJ2-7, with D unclear. CDR3 length: 15 residues. V was shortened by 4 bases and J by 7 bases, with 20 bases between the two germline ends. Looked up from germline, CDR1 is SGHNT and CDR2 is YENEEA. This chain's CDR3 is CASSSTPLAFGEQYF. The CDR3 DNA follows: TGTGCCAGCAGCTCCACTCCCTTAGCCTTTGGGGAGCAGTACTTC.

The chain carries TRBV10-3 and TRBJ2-2; 7 bases are shared with TRBD1. V gave up 7 bases and J gave up 5 bases; unmatched junction bases: 13. CDR3 size: 16 residues. Germline V gives CDR1 ENHRY, CDR2 SYGVKD. The DNA of the CDR3 is TGTGCCATCAAAGCCTCAACAGGGGTCGGAACCGGGGAGCTGTTTTTT. Protein product: CAIKASTGVGTGELFF.

This sequence joins TRBV6-2 or TRBV6-3 and TRBJ1-1; TRBD1 aligns across 7 bases. The CDR3 consists of 17 residues. Germline assignment: CDR1 MNHEY and CDR2 SVGEGT. V shed 5 bases and J 0 bases; nucleotides not matched to a gene: 12. CDR3 sequence reads: CASSPRGRGRMNTEAFF. The CDR3 bases are TGTGCCAGCAGTCCCCGGGGGAGGGGGCGCATGAACACTGAAGCTTTCTTT.

The chain carries TRBV30 and TRBJ1-2, with unresolved D. Germline loops: CDR1 GTSNPN, CDR2 SVGIG (reference sequence). This CDR3 region has 14 residues. Trimming took off 3 bases at V and 8 bases at J, with 19 bases between the two ends. The CDR3 reads CAWSDREDTTGYTF. CDR3 sequence (DNA): TGTGCCTGGAGCGATAGGGAAGACACAACAGGCTACACCTTC.

CDR3 DNA: TGTGCCTGGAGTCGATACTATGGCTACACCTTC. Translation gives CAWSRYYGYTF. The chain has TRBV30 and TRBJ1-2; D unresolved. Germline V gene data show CDR1 as GTSNPN and CDR2 as SVGIG (reference sequence). The CDR3 has 11 amino acids. The germline V and J ends were trimmed by 2 bases and 3 bases, with 4 bases remaining between them.

The rearrangement joins TRBV30 to TRBJ2-2, with 7 bases aligning to TRBD1. The germline CDR1 and CDR2 sequences are GTSNPN and SVGIG (reference sequence). The trim removed 1 base at V and 3 bases at J, leaving 8 bases unmatched. This CDR3 contains 16 residues. The CDR3 loop reads CAWSEGAVQYTGELFF. CDR3 in DNA: TGTGCCTGGAGTGAGGGGGCGGTTCAATACACCGGGGAGCTGTTTTTT.

This clone has just one count. The chain uses TRBV5-1 and TRBJ1-1; D uncertain. Looked up from germline, CDR1 is SGHRS and CDR2 is YFSETQ. The CDR3 extends over 14 amino acids. V lost 0 bases and J 1 base, leaving 7 bases between the germline ends. CDR3 sequence: CASSLAPANTEAFF. The DNA of the CDR3 is TGCGCCAGCAGCTTGGCCCCAGCGAACACTGAAGCTTTCTTT.

Note on this clone: At one end, the junction sequence differs from germline, possibly due to a read error. The chain carries TRBV7-2 and TRBJ2-7; D remains ambiguous. Germline CDR1 reads SGHTA; CDR2 reads FQGNSA. The CDR3 consists of 12 residues. This CDR3 is CASSLSTGPGRF. The CDR3 bases are TGTGCCAGCAGCCTATCAACCGGGCCTGGTAGATTC.

This chain connects TRBV4-3 to TRBJ2-7, with D perhaps assigned TRBD1 or TRBD2 (7 bases each). CDR1 is LGHNA and CDR2 is YSLEER in the germline V gene. This CDR3 comprises 16 residues. V lost 7 bases and J 3 bases, leaving 22 bases between the germline ends. The CDR3 region is CASNRRGRGHHYEQYF. CDR3 DNA: TGCGCCAGCAACCGAAGGGGGCGGGGGCACCACTACGAGCAGTACTTC.

In regard to this clone: This same CDR3 is encoded by further DNA sequences in the sample. The chain joins TRBV2 to TRBJ2-3; 9 nucleotides match TRBD1. Germline V gene sequence: CDR1 SNHLY, CDR2 FYNNEI. The CDR3 length is 15 residues. V lost 4 bases and J lost 1; bases outside the gene matches: 3. The CDR3 sequence is CASSGRTGGTDTQYF. The CDR3 DNA reads TGTGCCAGCAGTGGGCGGACAGGGGGCACAGATACGCAGTATTTT.

This chain links TRBV7-6 with TRBJ1-5, with a tentative D call TRBD1 (5 bases). Trimming shortened V by 2 bases and J by 6 bases, and 14 bases separated the two germline ends. The CDR3 length is 15 residues. Per the germline V gene, CDR1 is SGHVS and CDR2 is FNYEAQ. The CDR3 DNA follows: TGTGCCAGCAGCTTACTAGGGGCCCCTAGTCAGCCCCAGCATTTT. Its protein is CASSLLGAPSQPQHF. Supplemented by reference TRBV7-6 and TRBJ1-5, the full variable domain reads GAGVSQSPRYKVTKRGQDVALRCDPISGHVSLYWYRQALGQGPEFLTYFNYEAQQDKSGLPNDRFSAERPEGSISTLTIQRTEQRDSAMYRCASSLLGAPSQPQHFGDGTRLSIL.

This chain links TRBV18 with TRBJ1-2, with D maybe TRBD1 (5 bases). This CDR3 is built from 14 residues. CDR1 KGHSH and CDR2 LQKENI come from the germline V gene. V was shortened by 3 bases and J by 6 bases, with 14 bases between the two germline ends. The CDR3 nucleotides read TGTGCCAGCTCACCTCAGGGCCCCCAGGATGGCTACACCTTC. Its translation: CASSPQGPQDGYTF.

The rearrangement links TRBV29-1 to TRBJ2-3, with D unclear. The V gene's germline CDR1 is SQVTM and CDR2 ANQGSEA. Deletions cut 4 bases from V and 1 base from J, with 0 bases between. The CDR3 covers 10 residues. CDR3 in DNA: TGCAGCGTTGGCACAGATACGCAGTATTTT. Protein: CSVGTDTQYF.

This chain connects TRBV5-8 to TRBJ2-7; D may be TRBD1 (6 bases). CDR1 SGHTS and CDR2 YDEGEE come from the germline V gene. This CDR3 is built from 15 residues. V shed 2 bases and J shed 2 bases, with 14 bases lying between them. The CDR3: CASSLQGLYAYEQYF. CDR3 nucleotide sequence: TGTGCCAGCAGCTTACAGGGCTTATATGCCTACGAGCAGTACTTC. The full variable domain, its missing parts supplied by reference TRBV5-8 and TRBJ2-7, is EAGVTQSPTHLIKTRGQQATLRCSPISGHTSVYWYQQALGLGLQFLLWYDEGEERNRGNFPPRFSGRQFPNYSSELNVNALELEDSALYLCASSLQGLYAYEQYFGPGTRLTVT.

The chain is built from TRBV5-1 and TRBJ1-5, with 7 bases fitting TRBD1. The CDR3 has 16 residues. Germline values: CDR1 SGHRS, CDR2 YFSETQ. The junction had 6 bases not matched to a gene; V was cut back by 0 bases and J by 3 bases. The CDR3 nucleotides are TGCGCCAGCAGCTTGGGAGGGACAGCCTCCAATCAGCCCCAGCATTTT. It encodes CASSLGGTASNQPQHF.

This clone has just a few counts. This chain links TRBV25-1 with TRBJ2-7, with 7 bases aligning to TRBD1. CDR3 size: 12 residues. The junction had 7 bases not matched to a gene; V was cut back by 7 bases and J by 7 bases. In germline, CDR1 is MGHDK, CDR2 SYGVNS. CDR3 protein: CASNRGTGEQYF. The CDR3 nucleotides read TGTGCCAGCAACAGGGGTACGGGGGAGCAGTACTTC.

The chain links TRBV4-1 to TRBJ1-5; D may be TRBD1 (5 bases). The CDR3 is 14 amino acids. Trimming removed 4 bases at V and 3 bases at J, with 10 bases between. The V gene's germline CDR1 is MGHRA and CDR2 YSYEKL. CDR3 sequence: CASSLDGANQPQHF. In nucleotides, the CDR3 is TGCGCCAGCAGCCTCGATGGGGCCAATCAGCCCCAGCATTTT.

This chain joins TRBV20-1 and TRBJ1-2, with 12 bases aligning to TRBD1. V lost 3 bases and J lost 5; bases outside the gene matches: 7. The CDR3 is made up of 15 amino acids. Germline V gene lookup returns CDR1 DFQATT and CDR2 SNEGSKA (reference sequence). CDR3 in amino acids: CSASKGQGASYGYTF. In DNA, the CDR3 is TGCAGTGCTAGTAAGGGACAGGGGGCATCATATGGCTACACCTTC.

The V call is TRBV19, the J call TRBJ1-6; D is uncertain. The V end lost 8 bases, the J end lost 9 bases, and 17 bases lay between the germline ends. Germline V lookup: CDR1 LNHDA, CDR2 SQIVND (reference sequence). There are 14 residues in the CDR3. CDR3 coding DNA: TGTGCCAGTGGCTCCGGGCCTAGGAGTTCACCCCTCCACTTT. This encodes CASGSGPRSSPLHF.

The rearrangement uses TRBV6-1 and TRBJ1-1; D ambiguous. V dropped 1 base and J dropped 5 bases, with 8 bases sitting between them. The length of the CDR3 is 13 residues. Germline V gene sequence: CDR1 MNHNS, CDR2 SASEGT. The DNA for the CDR3 is TGTGCCAGCAGTGAAGTCGGGGAGACTGAAGCTTTCTTT. It codes for CASSEVGETEAFF.